Given below is one T cell receptor beta chain in context. These data are taken from a study of monozygotic twins with inflammatory bowel disease. A 6-nucleotide sample barcode was carried by the UMIs, which template switching added. From the 5' RACE reads, TCRdb lists one entry per CDR3 protein and no DNA. The sample spans some 450,000 distinct CDR3 sequences; the ten largest clones claim 2% to 3%. Looked up from germline, CDR1 is SGHTA and CDR2 is FQGNSA. The CDR3 is 13 amino acids. Sequencing used blood. The chain carries TRBV7-2 and TRBJ2-7. This TCR was sampled from a human donor with ulcerative colitis or Crohn's disease, or a healthy co-twin of an affected twin (not recorded which). The CDR3 here is CASSARTGYEQYF. Full variable domain (outside the CDR3, taken from reference TRBV7-2 and TRBJ2-7): GAGVSQSPSNKVTEKGKDVELRCDPISGHTALYWYRQSLGQGLEFLIYFQGNSAPDKSGLPSDRFSAERTGGSVSTLTIQRTQQEDSAVYLCASSARTGYEQYFGPGTRLTVT.